What follows are 16 T cell receptor beta chains derived from one specimen sequenced in a study of naive and memory T cell subsets. Both TRBC1 and TRBC2 were covered by a beta constant-region primer of two equimolar oligonucleotides. Nested alpha and beta constant-region primers with the SP2 primer drove four PCR rounds on ligated cDNA. TCRdb processed the UMI-ligation and nested PCR reads anew with MiXCR; each CDR3 protein has one entry. The sample gives about 120,000 distinct CDR3 sequences, just over 35% of which show up once; 0.9% is in the top ten. The sequenced sample consisted of central memory CD4+ T cells from blood. The receptors were sampled from a human donor in good health.

The chain recombines TRBV7-2 with TRBJ2-5; D might be TRBD1 (6 bases). Trimming stripped 1 base from V and 4 bases from J, with 10 bases between. This CDR3 has 14 residues. Germline lookup yields CDR1 SGHTA and CDR2 FQGNSA. CDR3 protein: CASSLGTGLETQYF. Here the CDR3 DNA reads TGTGCCAGCAGCTTAGGAACAGGGTTAGAGACCCAGTACTTC.

The CDR3 reads CASKGAAGSNSPLHF. DNA for the CDR3: TGCGCCAGCAAAGGGGCGGCAGGAAGTAATTCACCCCTCCACTTT. The rearrangement joins TRBV5-1 to TRBJ1-6; tentative D call: TRBD1 (5 bases). Germline V gene data show CDR1 as SGHRS and CDR2 as YFSETQ. The CDR3 runs 15 residues. V was pared by 6 bases and J by 6 bases, with 16 bases between.

The V gene is TRBV20-1, the J gene TRBJ2-5; TRBD1 matches at 7 bases. Germline values: CDR1 DFQATT, CDR2 SNEGSKA (reference sequence). The CDR3 sequence is 15 residues long. The V gene end was trimmed by 5 bases and the J gene end by 5 bases; junction bases not matched to a gene: 14. CDR3 residues: CSAPAATGARETQYF. CDR3 bases: TGCAGTGCTCCAGCGGCAACAGGGGCTCGTGAGACCCAGTACTTC.

This clonotype came up a few times. The chain employs TRBV29-1 and TRBJ2-1; D perhaps matches TRBD2 (5 bases). The CDR3 spans 14 residues. Looked up from germline, CDR1 is SQVTM and CDR2 is ANQGSEA. Trimming pared 7 bases from V and 5 bases from J, leaving 18 bases between. For the CDR3, the DNA is TGCAGCGCCCGGGATTCCGTGAAAGACAATGAGCAGTTCTTC. This encodes CSARDSVKDNEQFF.

There are a few counts of this clonotype. The rearrangement links TRBV12-3 or TRBV12-4 to TRBJ2-1, with D possibly TRBD2 on 6 matching bases. This CDR3 spans 15 amino acids. Trimming shortened V by 3 bases and J by 2 bases, and 11 bases separated the two germline ends. The CDR3 loop reads CASSFRGMPYNEQFF. CDR3 sequence (DNA): TGTGCCAGCAGTTTCCGGGGGATGCCCTACAATGAGCAGTTCTTC.

The V gene is TRBV27, the J gene TRBJ2-5, with a tentative D call TRBD2 (6 bases). Germline loops: CDR1 MNHEY, CDR2 SMNVEV (reference sequence). Trimming took off 5 bases at V and 5 bases at J, with 21 bases between the two ends. The CDR3 runs 16 residues. CDR3 sequence: CASSPGSGALLETQYF. The CDR3 DNA is TGTGCCAGCAGTCCCGGGTCGGGAGCTCTACTGGAGACCCAGTACTTC.

The CDR3 protein is CASSQQENQPQHF. In DNA form, the CDR3 reads TGTGCCAGCAGCCAGCAGGAGAATCAGCCCCAGCATTTT. The V call is TRBV16, the J call TRBJ1-5; D is uncertain. V was shortened by 3 bases and J by 4 bases, with 7 bases between the two germline ends. The germline V gene encodes CDR1 KGHSY and CDR2 FQNENV. The CDR3 loop spans 13 amino acids.

The chain carries TRBV7-2 and TRBJ1-5, with D unresolved. V was shortened by 1 base and J by 5 bases, with 9 bases between the two germline ends. CDR1 SGHTA and CDR2 FQGNSA come from the germline V gene. The CDR3 totals 14 residues. The CDR3 protein is CASSLGVIYQPQHF. The CDR3 region has the DNA TGTGCCAGCAGCTTAGGCGTCATATATCAGCCCCAGCATTTT. Combining the CDR3 with reference TRBV7-2 and TRBJ1-5 gives the whole variable domain GAGVSQSPSNKVTEKGKDVELRCDPISGHTALYWYRQSLGQGLEFLIYFQGNSAPDKSGLPSDRFSAERTGGSVSTLTIQRTQQEDSAVYLCASSLGVIYQPQHFGDGTRLSIL.

The chain links TRBV20-1 to TRBJ2-1; the D is unclear. The CDR3 spans 11 residues. V was pared by 6 bases and J by 3 bases, with 6 bases between. Germline V gene data show CDR1 as DFQATT and CDR2 as SNEGSKA (reference sequence). The CDR3: CSAGNYNEQFF. For the CDR3, the DNA is TGCAGTGCGGGAAACTACAATGAGCAGTTCTTC.

This clonotype has only a few counts. The chain combines TRBV5-1 with TRBJ2-2, with a weak D call TRBD2 (6 bases). Germline CDR1 is SGHRS and CDR2 is YFSETQ. The CDR3 runs 15 residues. The V and J ends lost 6 bases and 0 bases respectively, with 12 bases between them. In DNA, the CDR3 is TGCGCCAGCACCACCGGGACTTCGAACACCGGGGAGCTGTTTTTT. This encodes CASTTGTSNTGELFF.

This clonotype was seen a handful of times. The V gene is TRBV15, the J gene TRBJ2-3; no clear D. This CDR3 is built from 12 residues. Germline V lookup: CDR1 LNHNV, CDR2 YYDKDF (reference sequence). The V end lost 3 bases, the J end lost 3 bases, and 4 bases lay between the germline ends. CDR3 loop: CATSRSTDTQYF. CDR3 DNA: TGTGCCACCAGCAGGTCTACAGATACGCAGTATTTT.

V gene TRBV6-1 combines with J gene TRBJ1-2; possibly TRBD1 for D (6 bases). This CDR3 contains 16 residues. V was pared by 6 bases and J by 2 bases, with 19 bases between. The germline V gene encodes CDR1 MNHNS and CDR2 SASEGT. The CDR3 DNA follows: TGTGCCAGCAGGGGAAGGGTACAGGGCACCAACTATGGCTACACCTTC. It translates to CASRGRVQGTNYGYTF.

The chain recombines TRBV6-6 with TRBJ1-5; 10 nucleotides agree with TRBD1. CDR1 and CDR2 (germline): MNHNY, SVGAGI (reference sequence). This CDR3 contains 17 residues. Unmatched junction bases numbered 5, after V lost 1 base and J lost 2 bases. In DNA form, the CDR3 reads TGTGCCAGCAGTTACTTCGCCGGGACAGGGGGCAATCAGCCCCAGCATTTT. This encodes CASSYFAGTGGNQPQHF.

A few counts support this clonotype. V gene TRBV28 combines with J gene TRBJ1-5; maybe TRBD1 (5 bases). The CDR3 covers 16 residues. Germline V lookup: CDR1 MDHEN, CDR2 SYDVKM. The CDR3 sequence is CAISMGGAPSNQPQHF. The CDR3 DNA reads TGTGCAATTAGCATGGGTGGGGCCCCGAGCAATCAGCCCCAGCATTTT.

The chain recombines TRBV7-9 with TRBJ2-3; D remains ambiguous. Between the trimmed V and J ends, which lost 2 bases and 3 bases, there was a span of 3 bases. The CDR3 extends over 12 amino acids. Looked up from germline, CDR1 is SEHNR and CDR2 is FQNEAQ (reference sequence). The CDR3 DNA reads TGTGCCAGCAGCTTAATGACAGATACGCAGTATTTT. Translation: CASSLMTDTQYF.

V gene TRBV28 combines with J gene TRBJ1-5; the match to TRBD1 covers 7 bases. Trimming cost V 4 bases and J 6 bases; bases outside gene matches: 12. The germline gives CDR1 MDHEN, CDR2 SYDVKM. This CDR3 spans 16 amino acids. Here the CDR3 reads CASSSLHRQGGQPQHF. CDR3 sequence (DNA): TGTGCCAGCAGTTCTCTCCATCGACAGGGCGGTCAGCCCCAGCATTTT.